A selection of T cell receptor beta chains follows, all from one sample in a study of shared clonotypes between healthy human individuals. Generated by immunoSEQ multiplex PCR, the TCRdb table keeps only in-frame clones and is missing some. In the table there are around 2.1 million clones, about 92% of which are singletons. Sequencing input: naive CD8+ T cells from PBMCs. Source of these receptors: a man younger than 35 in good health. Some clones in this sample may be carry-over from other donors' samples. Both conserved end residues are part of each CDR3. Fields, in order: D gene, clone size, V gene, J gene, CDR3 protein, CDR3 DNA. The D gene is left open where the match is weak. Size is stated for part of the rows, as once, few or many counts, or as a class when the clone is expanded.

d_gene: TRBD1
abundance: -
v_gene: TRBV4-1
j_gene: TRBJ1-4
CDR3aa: CASSPREGAYLNEKLFF
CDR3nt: TGCGCCAGCAGCCCGCGGGAGGGGGCCTACCTAAATGAAAAACTGTTTTTT

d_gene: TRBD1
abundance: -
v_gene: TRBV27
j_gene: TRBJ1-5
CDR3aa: CASSLVSGGVQPQHF
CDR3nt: TGTGCCAGCAGTTTGGTCTCAGGGGGCGTTCAGCCCCAGCATTTT

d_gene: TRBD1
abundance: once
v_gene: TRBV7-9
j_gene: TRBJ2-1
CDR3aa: CASTVHPPGTAYNEQFF
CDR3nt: TGTGCCAGCACCGTCCACCCGCCTGGGACAGCCTACAATGAGCAGTTCTTC

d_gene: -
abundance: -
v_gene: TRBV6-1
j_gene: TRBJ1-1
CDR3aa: CASRDSGLGTEAFF
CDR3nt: TGTGCCAGCAGGGACTCGGGGCTGGGCACTGAAGCTTTCTTT

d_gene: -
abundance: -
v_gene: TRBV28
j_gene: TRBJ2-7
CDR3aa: CASSRRYYSYEQYF
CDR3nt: TGTGCCAGCAGTCGCAGGTATTACTCCTACGAGCAGTACTTC

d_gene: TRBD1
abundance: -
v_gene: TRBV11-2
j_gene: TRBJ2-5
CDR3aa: CASSPRDRGPKETQYF
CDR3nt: TGTGCCAGCAGCCCCCGGGACAGGGGGCCGAAAGAGACCCAGTACTTC

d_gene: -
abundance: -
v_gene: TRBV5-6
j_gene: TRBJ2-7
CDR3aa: CASSLAGRSSYEQYF
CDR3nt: TGTGCCAGCAGCTTGGCCGGGCGGAGCTCCTACGAGCAGTACTTC

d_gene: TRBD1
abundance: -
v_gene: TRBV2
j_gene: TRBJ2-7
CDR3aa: CARRDRENGEQYF
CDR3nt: TGTGCCAGGCGGGACAGGGAGAATGGCGAGCAGTACTTC

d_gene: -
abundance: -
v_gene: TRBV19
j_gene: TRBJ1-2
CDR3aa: CASSIPGEIIDYGYTF
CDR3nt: TGTGCCAGTAGCATCCCTGGGGAGATTATCGACTATGGCTACACCTTC

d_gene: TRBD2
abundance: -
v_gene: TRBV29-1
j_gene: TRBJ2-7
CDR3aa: CSVARSTSGRYEQYF
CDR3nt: TGCAGCGTTGCTAGGTCGACTAGCGGGAGGTACGAGCAGTACTTC

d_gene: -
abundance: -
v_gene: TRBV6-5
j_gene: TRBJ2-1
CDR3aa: CASSYSWDNEQFF
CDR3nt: TGTGCCAGCAGTTACTCATGGGACAATGAGCAGTTCTTC

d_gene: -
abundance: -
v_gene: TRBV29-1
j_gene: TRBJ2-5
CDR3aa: CSVPRGETQYF
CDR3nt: TGCAGCGTTCCACGGGGTGAGACCCAGTACTTC

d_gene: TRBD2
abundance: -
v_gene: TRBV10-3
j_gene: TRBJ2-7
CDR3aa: CAISESGTSYYEQYF
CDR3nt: TGTGCCATCAGTGAGTCCGGGACTAGCTACTACGAGCAGTACTTC

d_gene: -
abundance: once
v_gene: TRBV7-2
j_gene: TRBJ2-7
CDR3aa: CASSFPGYEQYF
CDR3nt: TGTGCCAGCAGCTTTCCAGGGTACGAGCAGTACTTC

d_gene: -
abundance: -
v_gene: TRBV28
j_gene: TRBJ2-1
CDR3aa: CASSLVGSPTPQGEQFF
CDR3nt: TGTGCCAGCAGTTTAGTAGGGAGCCCCACTCCACAGGGTGAGCAGTTCTTC

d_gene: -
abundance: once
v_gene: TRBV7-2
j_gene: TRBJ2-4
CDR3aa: CASSLPRDIPVGIQYF
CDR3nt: TGTGCCAGCAGCCTCCCCCGGGACATTCCCGTGGGCATTCAGTACTTC

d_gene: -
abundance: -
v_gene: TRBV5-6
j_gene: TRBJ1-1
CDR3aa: CASSLGAGDLNTEAFF
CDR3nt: TGTGCCAGCAGCCTTGGGGCAGGGGATTTGAACACTGAAGCTTTCTTT

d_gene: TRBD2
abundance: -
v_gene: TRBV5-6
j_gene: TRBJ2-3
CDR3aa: CASSLWTSGRPDTQYF
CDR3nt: TGTGCCAGCAGCTTATGGACTAGCGGGAGACCAGATACGCAGTATTTT

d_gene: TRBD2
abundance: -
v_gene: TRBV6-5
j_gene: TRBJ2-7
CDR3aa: CASSSGLASYEQYF
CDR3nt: TGTGCCAGCAGTTCGGGACTAGCGAGTTACGAGCAGTACTTC

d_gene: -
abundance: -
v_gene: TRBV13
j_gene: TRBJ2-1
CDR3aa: CASSFDGGPNSYNEQFF
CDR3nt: TGTGCCAGCAGCTTCGACGGCGGCCCCAATTCCTACAATGAGCAGTTCTTC

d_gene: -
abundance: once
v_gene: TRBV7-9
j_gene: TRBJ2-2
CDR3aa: CASSPPYGELFF
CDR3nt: TGTGCCAGCAGTCCCCCTTACGGGGAGCTGTTTTTT

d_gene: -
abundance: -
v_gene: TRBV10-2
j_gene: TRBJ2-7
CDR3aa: CASSDRGSYEQYF
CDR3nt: TGCGCCAGCAGTGATCGGGGCTCCTACGAGCAGTACTTC

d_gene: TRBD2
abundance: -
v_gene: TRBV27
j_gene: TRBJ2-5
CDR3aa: CASSLYSGSETQYF
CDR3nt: TGTGCCAGCAGTTTATATAGCGGGAGTGAGACCCAGTACTTC

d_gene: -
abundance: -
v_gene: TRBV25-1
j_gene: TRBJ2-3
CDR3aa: CASSEGQTHTDTQYF
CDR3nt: TGTGCCAGCAGTGAAGGGCAGACCCACACAGATACGCAGTATTTT

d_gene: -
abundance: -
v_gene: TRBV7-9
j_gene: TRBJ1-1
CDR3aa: CASSPPVLLTLGEAFF
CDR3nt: TGTGCCAGCAGCCCCCCTGTCCTCCTGACCTTGGGAGAAGCTTTCTTT

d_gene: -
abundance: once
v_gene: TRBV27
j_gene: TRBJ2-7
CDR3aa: CASSLRGLYEQYF
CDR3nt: TGTGCCAGCAGTCTCAGGGGTCTGTACGAGCAGTACTTC

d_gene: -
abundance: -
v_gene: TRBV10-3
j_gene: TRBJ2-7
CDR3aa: CAIIHEQYF
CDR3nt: TGTGCCATCATCCACGAGCAGTACTTC

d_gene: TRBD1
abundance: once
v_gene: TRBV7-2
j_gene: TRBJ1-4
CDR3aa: CASSLADRVVEKLFF
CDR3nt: TGTGCCAGCAGCTTAGCGGACAGGGTGGTCGAAAAACTGTTTTTT

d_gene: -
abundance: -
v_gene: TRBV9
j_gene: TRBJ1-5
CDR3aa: CASSLGRGANQPQHF
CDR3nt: TGTGCCAGCAGCCTCGGGAGGGGGGCTAATCAGCCCCAGCATTTT

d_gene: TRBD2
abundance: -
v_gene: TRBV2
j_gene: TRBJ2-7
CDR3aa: CASSEALRVAGGPYEQYF
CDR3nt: TGTGCCAGCAGTGAAGCGCTTCGGGTAGCGGGAGGGCCCTACGAGCAGTACTTC

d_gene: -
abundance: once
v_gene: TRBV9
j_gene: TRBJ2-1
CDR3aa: CASGGLLSYNEQFF
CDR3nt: TGTGCCAGCGGAGGACTACTTTCCTACAATGAGCAGTTCTTC

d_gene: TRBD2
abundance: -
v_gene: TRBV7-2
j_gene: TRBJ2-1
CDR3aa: CASSLVTSADEQFF
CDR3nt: TGTGCCAGCAGCTTAGTAACTAGCGCGGATGAGCAGTTCTTC

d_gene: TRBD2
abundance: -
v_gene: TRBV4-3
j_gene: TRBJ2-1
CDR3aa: CASSPGTSAYNEQFF
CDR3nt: TGCGCCAGCAGCCCAGGGACTAGCGCCTACAATGAGCAGTTCTTC

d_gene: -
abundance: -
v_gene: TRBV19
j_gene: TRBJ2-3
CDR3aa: CASRGIADTQYF
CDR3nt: TGTGCCAGTAGGGGGATTGCAGATACGCAGTATTTT

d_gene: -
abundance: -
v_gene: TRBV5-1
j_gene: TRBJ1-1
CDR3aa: CASSLAGAGPKNTEAFF
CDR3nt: TGCGCCAGCAGCTTGGCCGGGGCAGGACCAAAAAACACTGAAGCTTTCTTT

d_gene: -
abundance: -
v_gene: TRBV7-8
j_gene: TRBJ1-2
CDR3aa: CASSLARGDLNYGYTF
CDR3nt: TGTGCCAGCAGCTTAGCGCGGGGAGACTTGAACTATGGCTACACCTTC

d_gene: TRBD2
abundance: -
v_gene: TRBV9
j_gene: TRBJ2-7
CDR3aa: CASSVELAGGEQYF
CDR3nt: TGTGCCAGCAGCGTAGAACTAGCGGGAGGGGAGCAGTACTTC

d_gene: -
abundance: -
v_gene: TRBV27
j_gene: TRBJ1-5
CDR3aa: CASSSSPDSAQPQHF
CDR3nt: TGTGCCAGCAGTTCCAGTCCCGACAGTGCTCAGCCCCAGCATTTT

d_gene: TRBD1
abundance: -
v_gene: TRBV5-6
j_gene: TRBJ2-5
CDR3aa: CASSRPILGQGRGTQYF
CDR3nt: TGTGCCAGCAGTCGCCCTATTTTAGGACAGGGTCGGGGGACCCAGTACTTC

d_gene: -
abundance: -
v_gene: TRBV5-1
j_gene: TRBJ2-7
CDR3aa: CASSWGQFYEQYF
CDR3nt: TGCGCCAGCAGCTGGGGACAATTCTACGAGCAGTACTTC

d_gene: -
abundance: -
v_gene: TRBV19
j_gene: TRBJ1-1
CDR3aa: CASSIRGPPHTEAFF
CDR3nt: TGTGCCAGTAGTATAAGAGGGCCCCCACACACTGAAGCTTTCTTT

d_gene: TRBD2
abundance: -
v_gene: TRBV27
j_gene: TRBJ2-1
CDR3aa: CASIGLGGQFF
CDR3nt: TGTGCCAGCATCGGACTAGGAGGGCAGTTCTTC

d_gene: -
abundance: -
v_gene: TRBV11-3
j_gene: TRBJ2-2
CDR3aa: CASSFHSAGELFF
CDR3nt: TGTGCCAGCAGCTTCCATAGCGCCGGGGAGCTGTTTTTT

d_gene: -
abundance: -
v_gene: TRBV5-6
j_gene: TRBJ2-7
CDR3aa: CASSLGVYEQYF
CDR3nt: TGTGCCAGCAGCTTGGGGGTTTACGAGCAGTACTTC

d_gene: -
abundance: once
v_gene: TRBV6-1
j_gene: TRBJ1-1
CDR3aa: CASSDYRLLNTEAFF
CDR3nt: TGTGCCAGCAGTGATTACAGGCTTCTGAACACTGAAGCTTTCTTT

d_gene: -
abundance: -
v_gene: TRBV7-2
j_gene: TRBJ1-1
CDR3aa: CASSLVLQRNTEAFF
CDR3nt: TGTGCCAGCAGCTTAGTGCTGCAAAGGAACACTGAAGCTTTCTTT